This T cell receptor beta chain was sequenced in a study of blood T cell repertoires in COVID-19. Overall study context: PBMCs, B-cell-depleted T cells, or T cells provided the cDNA or gDNA that made up the material.

Seattle's enrolled individuals joined amid active infection and were then monitored longitudinally. Assay: immunoSEQ multiplex PCR; the TCRdb copy retains only in-frame clones and omits some. The sample contains 250,000 or so clones, around 89% of which appear only once. The table lists this clone with a count of one. The sequenced sample was peripheral blood. This clonotype was sampled from a man aged 30-40 years with COVID-19, enrolled during active disease.

CDR3 nucleotides: TGTGCCAGCAGCCCCGTATGGGCCTCTGGAAACACCATATATTTT. This gives the protein CASSPVWASGNTIYF. The V call is TRBV7-2, the J call TRBJ1-3; D gene unclear. Germline loops: CDR1 SGHTA, CDR2 FQGNSA. This CDR3 has 15 residues. Trimming pared 5 bases from V and 0 bases from J, leaving 11 bases between.